This entry describes one T cell receptor (beta chain). Its antigen is unknown. The sample holds no much larger clone one base away, and base qualities are not on file. Separate from the roughly 700-subject first cohort, the validation cohort of 120 subjects was the group to which the donors belonged. The entry originates in a study of cytomegalovirus exposure and HLA in healthy donors (TCRdb year 2017). Turning to the overall study: According to a later analysis, one platform produced both the roughly 110 validation repertoires and the 700 or so repertoires of the first cohort. The aim of the study was to test whether cataloging public T cell receptors could identify signatures of past pathogen exposure. A separate validation cohort of about 110 different subjects was used in addition to the roughly 670-subject first cohort. To predict cytomegalovirus infection status, the study combined high-throughput TCR immunosequencing, statistical association of individual TCRs with disease status, and machine learning.

Libraries were made using the immunoSEQ multiplex PCR assay. Processing in the source paper ran as follows. A statistical classification framework was built for diagnosing cytomegalovirus status from the catalog of TCR beta chain sequences. TCRdb took this table from immuneACCESS and kept in-frame rearrangements with V and J called. Such tables lack part of the clones; where checked against another copy, unresolved V genes explain under half of the gap, and the rest is unexplained. V, J and clone size were drawn from that table, and D and trimming were deduced from the DNA. The sample table contains about 64,000 clones; only one count was recorded for over 85% of them. In total, the top ten clones hold 5.5% to 7.5% of the sample. What the authors observed across the whole study: A few of the identified cytomegalovirus-associated TCR beta chains were confirmed in vitro to be specific for cytomegalovirus antigens. A total of 164 TCR beta chains were listed by the study as associated with cytomegalovirus. A later analysis found that TCRs clustered in the first cohort also tended to co-occur in the 130 or so validation repertoires, with more than 90% of cluster scores above 0. All 110 or so repertoires were used to score co-occurrence in the validation cohort in a later analysis, because that analysis had no HLA typing for the cohort. Across donors, most TCR sequences were observed very rarely, whereas some public TCRs were present in many individuals. The authors suggested that the approach could potentially be generalized to other disease states and immunological phenotypes. The classifier was reported to diagnose cytomegalovirus status with high specificity and sensitivity in both the original cohort and the validation cohort.

Spanning cysteine to phenylalanine, the CDR3 consists of 14 amino acids. Kept here is only the CDR3 DNA, which spans 42 bases and is read in frame from base 1. V is reduced by 2 bases and J by 7 bases, leaving a spacing of 12 bases between them. According to the germline V gene (reference sequence), CDR1 reads MNHNY and CDR2 reads SVGAGI. The TCR sequence derives from a young woman in good health and CMV-seropositive. The sequence links TRBV6-6 to TRBJ2-1; no confident D gene assignment can be made. Specimen: PBMCs. The CDR3: CASSYNALSNEQFF. Read as DNA, the sequence is TGTGCCAGCAGTTACAATGCGTTATCTAATGAGCAGTTCTTC.